Listed below are T cell receptor beta chains from one sample, sequenced in a study of memory CD4+ T cells and cytomegalovirus serostatus. Data came from immunoSEQ multiplex PCR; TCRdb stores just in-frame clones and leaves some out. The sample lists 55,000 to 75,000 clones; 82% were seen once. The sample taken for sequencing was memory CD4+ T cells from blood. All receptors come from an adult in good health and CMV-seronegative. Each CDR3 is given with its conserved first and last residue. A D gene is named only where the DNA matches it firmly. Size is omitted from some rows. Given values are once, few, many or a class for expanded clones.

clone_size: -
cdr3_length: 16
d_call: -
v_call: TRBV7-3
j_call: TRBJ2-7
cdr3_aa: CASSLEASLPPYEQYF
cdr3_nt: TGTGCCAGCAGCTTAGAGGCTAGCCTCCCTCCCTACGAGCAGTACTTC

clone_size: -
cdr3_length: 14
d_call: -
v_call: TRBV2
j_call: TRBJ1-2
cdr3_aa: CASSAIGANYGYTF
cdr3_nt: TGTGCCAGCAGTGCCATTGGGGCTAACTATGGCTACACCTTC

clone_size: -
cdr3_length: 17
d_call: TRBD1
v_call: TRBV9
j_call: TRBJ1-5
cdr3_aa: CASSPGTGSYSNQPQHF
cdr3_nt: TGTGCCAGCAGCCCGGGGACAGGTTCTTATAGCAATCAGCCCCAGCATTTT

clone_size: -
cdr3_length: 16
d_call: -
v_call: TRBV30
j_call: TRBJ1-1
cdr3_aa: CAWRTGGLTLNTEAFF
cdr3_nt: TGTGCCTGGAGGACCGGGGGGCTAACCCTGAACACTGAAGCTTTCTTT

clone_size: -
cdr3_length: 17
d_call: TRBD1
v_call: TRBV5-1
j_call: TRBJ2-3
cdr3_aa: CASSLGGGQGFADTQYF
cdr3_nt: TGCGCCAGCAGCTTGGGAGGGGGACAGGGTTTCGCAGATACGCAGTATTTT

clone_size: -
cdr3_length: 14
d_call: TRBD1
v_call: TRBV2
j_call: TRBJ2-7
cdr3_aa: CASSEQGASYEQYF
cdr3_nt: TGTGCCAGCAGTGAACAGGGGGCATCCTACGAGCAGTACTTC

clone_size: -
cdr3_length: 17
d_call: TRBD1
v_call: TRBV5-1
j_call: TRBJ1-1
cdr3_aa: CASSLAGRDRGDTEAFF
cdr3_nt: TGCGCCAGCAGCTTGGCCGGCAGGGACAGGGGGGACACTGAAGCTTTCTTT

clone_size: -
cdr3_length: 15
d_call: -
v_call: TRBV5-1
j_call: TRBJ2-1
cdr3_aa: CASSLGPEVYNEQFF
cdr3_nt: TGCGCCAGCAGCTTGGGGCCGGAGGTCTACAATGAGCAGTTCTTC

clone_size: -
cdr3_length: 15
d_call: -
v_call: TRBV7-2
j_call: TRBJ1-1
cdr3_aa: CASSFSGGLGTEAFF
cdr3_nt: TGTGCCAGCAGCTTCTCCGGCGGGCTAGGAACTGAAGCTTTCTTT

clone_size: -
cdr3_length: 14
d_call: TRBD1
v_call: TRBV6-6
j_call: TRBJ1-1
cdr3_aa: CASRTDRGGTEAFF
cdr3_nt: TGTGCCAGCAGGACTGACAGGGGGGGCACTGAAGCTTTCTTT

clone_size: -
cdr3_length: 15
d_call: -
v_call: TRBV7-2
j_call: TRBJ2-5
cdr3_aa: CASSFFYGSKETQYF
cdr3_nt: TGTGCCAGCAGCTTTTTCTACGGATCCAAAGAGACCCAGTACTTC

clone_size: -
cdr3_length: 14
d_call: TRBD1
v_call: TRBV2
j_call: TRBJ2-7
cdr3_aa: CASRRQGSSYEQYF
cdr3_nt: TGTGCCAGCAGACGACAGGGTAGCTCCTACGAGCAGTACTTC

clone_size: once
cdr3_length: 14
d_call: -
v_call: TRBV27
j_call: TRBJ2-3
cdr3_aa: CASSPWGRTDTQYF
cdr3_nt: TGTGCCAGCAGTCCCTGGGGACGCACAGATACGCAGTATTTT

clone_size: -
cdr3_length: 17
d_call: -
v_call: TRBV5-1
j_call: TRBJ1-3
cdr3_aa: CASSAALGDPSGNTIYF
cdr3_nt: TGCGCCAGCAGCGCCGCTCTCGGTGATCCCTCTGGAAACACCATATATTTT

clone_size: once
cdr3_length: 15
d_call: TRBD1
v_call: TRBV5-1
j_call: TRBJ1-2
cdr3_aa: CASSSISGQGYGYTF
cdr3_nt: TGCGCCAGCAGCTCTATTTCGGGACAGGGCTATGGCTACACCTTC

clone_size: once
cdr3_length: 20
d_call: -
v_call: TRBV19
j_call: TRBJ1-5
cdr3_aa: CASSILLSSKRRQTRQPQHF
cdr3_nt: TGTGCCAGTAGTATCCTCTTGAGTTCCAAGCGACGACAGACGCGTCAGCCCCAGCATTTT

clone_size: -
cdr3_length: 15
d_call: TRBD2
v_call: TRBV7-9
j_call: TRBJ2-3
cdr3_aa: CASSGSGRPTDTQYF
cdr3_nt: TGTGCCAGCAGCGGTAGCGGGAGGCCCACAGATACGCAGTATTTT

clone_size: -
cdr3_length: 14
d_call: TRBD2
v_call: TRBV6-1
j_call: TRBJ2-5
cdr3_aa: CASSGLAGGETQYF
cdr3_nt: TGTGCCAGCTCGGGACTAGCGGGTGGTGAGACCCAGTACTTC

clone_size: -
cdr3_length: 14
d_call: -
v_call: TRBV5-1
j_call: TRBJ1-2
cdr3_aa: CASSLGGPGYGYTF
cdr3_nt: TGCGCCAGCAGCTTGGGGGGGCCGGGGTATGGCTACACCTTC

clone_size: -
cdr3_length: 16
d_call: TRBD1
v_call: TRBV7-3
j_call: TRBJ2-7
cdr3_aa: CASSLSRQGALYEQYF
cdr3_nt: TGTGCCAGCAGCTTAAGCAGACAGGGGGCCCTATACGAGCAGTACTTC

clone_size: -
cdr3_length: 15
d_call: -
v_call: TRBV7-3
j_call: TRBJ2-1
cdr3_aa: CASSLRGAVYNEQFF
cdr3_nt: TGTGCCAGCAGCCTCAGGGGGGCAGTCTACAATGAGCAGTTCTTC

clone_size: -
cdr3_length: 14
d_call: TRBD1
v_call: TRBV2
j_call: TRBJ1-3
cdr3_aa: CASRDRGLGNTIYF
cdr3_nt: TGTGCCAGCAGGGACAGGGGGCTTGGAAACACCATATATTTT

clone_size: once
cdr3_length: 15
d_call: TRBD2
v_call: TRBV2
j_call: TRBJ2-7
cdr3_aa: CASTGGSKTTHEQYF
cdr3_nt: TGTGCCAGCACCGGGGGGAGCAAGACCACGCACGAGCAGTACTTC

clone_size: -
cdr3_length: 13
d_call: TRBD1
v_call: TRBV28
j_call: TRBJ1-2
cdr3_aa: CASSTGQGRGYTF
cdr3_nt: TGTGCCAGCAGTACAGGACAGGGAAGAGGCTACACCTTC

clone_size: -
cdr3_length: 15
d_call: TRBD1
v_call: TRBV27
j_call: TRBJ1-1
cdr3_aa: CASSTGTGELTEAFF
cdr3_nt: TGTGCCAGCAGCACCGGGACAGGGGAGTTAACTGAAGCTTTCTTT

clone_size: few
cdr3_length: 13
d_call: -
v_call: TRBV5-6
j_call: TRBJ1-2
cdr3_aa: CASSLPGARGYTF
cdr3_nt: TGTGCCAGCAGCTTGCCAGGGGCGAGGGGCTACACCTTC

clone_size: once
cdr3_length: 17
d_call: -
v_call: TRBV7-2
j_call: TRBJ1-1
cdr3_aa: CASSFGGQRGPNTEAFF
cdr3_nt: TGTGCCAGCAGCTTTGGGGGGCAGCGGGGCCCGAACACTGAAGCTTTCTTT

clone_size: -
cdr3_length: 15
d_call: TRBD1
v_call: TRBV7-6
j_call: TRBJ1-6
cdr3_aa: CASSPVDRVGSPLHF
cdr3_nt: TGTGCCAGCTCGCCGGTGGACAGGGTTGGGTCACCCCTCCACTTT

clone_size: -
cdr3_length: 13
d_call: -
v_call: TRBV11-3
j_call: TRBJ2-3
cdr3_aa: CASSPPSGDTQYF
cdr3_nt: TGTGCCAGCAGCCCCCCCAGCGGAGATACGCAGTATTTT

clone_size: -
cdr3_length: 13
d_call: -
v_call: TRBV7-9
j_call: TRBJ2-7
cdr3_aa: CASSQGFAYEQYF
cdr3_nt: TGTGCCAGCAGCCAGGGGTTTGCCTACGAGCAGTACTTC

clone_size: -
cdr3_length: 15
d_call: TRBD2
v_call: TRBV10-3
j_call: TRBJ2-1
cdr3_aa: CAISLAGERYNEQFF
cdr3_nt: TGTGCCATCAGTTTAGCGGGAGAGAGGTACAATGAGCAGTTCTTC

clone_size: -
cdr3_length: 13
d_call: TRBD1
v_call: TRBV5-1
j_call: TRBJ2-7
cdr3_aa: CASSRDRTYEQYF
cdr3_nt: TGCGCCAGCAGCCGGGACAGGACCTACGAGCAGTACTTC

clone_size: -
cdr3_length: 15
d_call: -
v_call: TRBV23-1
j_call: TRBJ1-1
cdr3_aa: CASSQGSETGDGAFF
cdr3_nt: TGCGCCAGCAGTCAAGGTTCGGAGACGGGCGACGGCGCTTTCTTT

clone_size: -
cdr3_length: 16
d_call: TRBD1
v_call: TRBV5-1
j_call: TRBJ2-7
cdr3_aa: CASSSRTGQVSGEQYF
cdr3_nt: TGCGCCAGCAGCTCGCGGACAGGGCAAGTTTCCGGGGAGCAGTACTTC

clone_size: -
cdr3_length: 12
d_call: TRBD1
v_call: TRBV28
j_call: TRBJ2-7
cdr3_aa: CASSQTGVEQYF
cdr3_nt: TGTGCCAGCAGCCAGACAGGGGTCGAGCAGTACTTC

clone_size: -
cdr3_length: 14
d_call: -
v_call: TRBV2
j_call: TRBJ2-1
cdr3_aa: CAVKGYVKGNEQFF
cdr3_nt: TGTGCCGTAAAAGGGTACGTCAAAGGCAATGAGCAGTTCTTC

clone_size: -
cdr3_length: 16
d_call: TRBD1
v_call: TRBV28
j_call: TRBJ1-4
cdr3_aa: CASSSSSGTGREKLFF
cdr3_nt: TGTGCCAGCAGTTCCAGCTCCGGGACAGGGAGGGAAAAACTGTTTTTT

clone_size: -
cdr3_length: 14
d_call: -
v_call: TRBV5-1
j_call: TRBJ2-7
cdr3_aa: CASSLEGQSYEQYF
cdr3_nt: TGCGCCAGCAGCTTGGAAGGACAGTCCTACGAGCAGTACTTC

clone_size: -
cdr3_length: 13
d_call: -
v_call: TRBV5-6
j_call: TRBJ2-3
cdr3_aa: CASSLSKSTSPYF
cdr3_nt: TGTGCCAGCAGCTTGAGCAAATCGACTAGTCCCTATTTT

clone_size: -
cdr3_length: 14
d_call: TRBD1
v_call: TRBV28
j_call: TRBJ1-3
cdr3_aa: CASSQGASGNTIYF
cdr3_nt: TGTGCCAGCAGCCAGGGGGCATCTGGAAACACCATATATTTT

clone_size: -
cdr3_length: 13
d_call: -
v_call: TRBV28
j_call: TRBJ2-6
cdr3_aa: CASRRSGANVLTF
cdr3_nt: TGTGCCAGCAGGCGCTCTGGGGCCAACGTCCTGACTTTC